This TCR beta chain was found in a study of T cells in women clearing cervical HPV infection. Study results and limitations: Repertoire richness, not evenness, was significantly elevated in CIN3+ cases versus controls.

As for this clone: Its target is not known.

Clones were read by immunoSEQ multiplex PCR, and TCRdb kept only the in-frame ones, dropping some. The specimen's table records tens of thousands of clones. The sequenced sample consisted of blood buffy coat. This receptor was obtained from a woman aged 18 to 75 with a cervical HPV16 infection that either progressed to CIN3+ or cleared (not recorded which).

The CDR3 is CASSLTGITGELFF. CDR3 DNA (partial): TGTGCCAGCAGTTTAACAGGGATCACCGGGGAG. The gene calls are TRBV12-3 or TRBV12-4 and TRBJ2-2; D perhaps matches TRBD1 (6 bases). The read ends 3 residues early relative to the CDR3; the germline J gene fills the gap. The V end lost 2 bases, the J end lost 4 bases, and 8 bases lay between the germline ends. This CDR3 is 14 amino acids long.